This TCR beta chain originates from a study of early T cells in non-severe SARS-CoV-2 infection (dated by TCRdb to 2020 to 2023). Some background on the complete study: Because TCR sequencing relied on bulk RNA taken from unsorted whole blood, pairing of alpha and beta chains was not possible.

The study was a case-control design nested within a healthcare worker cohort in London, UK, with weekly nasopharyngeal swab PCR tests and blood sampling. Healthcare workers were recruited during the week of the UK lockdown, between 23 and 31 March 2020, and followed weekly for up to roughly 15 weeks. Overall results and qualifications from the work: VDJdb matching was skewed toward anti-spike CD8 responses and likely underestimated virus-specific expansions by missing private and CD4 specificities.

The trim is 8 bases for V and 11 bases for J, with a gap of 21 bases between the germline ends. The germline V gene gives CDR1 as MNHNS and CDR2 as SASEGT. Its CDR3 holds 13 amino acids, cysteine through phenylalanine. Only the CDR3 region is kept as DNA, spanning 39 bases read in frame from base 1. Libraries were constructed by 5' RACE. Sequenced on a NextSeq 500. In the TCR library protocol, unique molecular identifiers were attached to individual cDNA molecules to correct for PCR bias and sequencing error. Sequencing covered both TCR alpha and beta chains, and within each sample the abundances of alpha and beta sequences were tightly co-correlated. Turning to the authors' computational methods: Decombinator V4 was used to annotate TCR sequences for V gene, J gene and CDR3. Expanded TCRs were defined as changing significantly between any two time points under a Poisson model with p below 0.0001. TCR abundances were normalised to the total number of TCRs sequenced per sample and were expressed as counts per million. TRAV1-2 paired with TRAJ12, TRAJ20 or TRAJ33 defined MAIT TCRs, while TRAV10 paired with TRAJ18 defined iNKT TCRs. VDJdb, accessed on 1 November 2021, was searched for TCRs annotated for CMV, EBV and SARS-CoV-2, and TCRs annotated for more than one antigen were excluded. Clones were called with MiXCR by TCRdb after fastp trimmed the public reads at Q25, and only in-frame beta chains were retained. Here each entry gathers all rows of one CDR3 protein and keeps the most common genes and DNA. The V and J calls reflect TCRdb's pipeline rather than the authors' work. The sample records 57,000 or so distinct CDR3 sequences, around 12% of which are singletons. The top ten clonotypes cover approximately 1% of the sample.

A word on this clonotype: The antigen it recognizes is unknown. Nothing much larger sits one base from this clone, and base qualities are not available.

Sequenced here: whole blood, sampled at baseline. The sequence is built from TRBV6-1 and TRBJ1-1; too little of a D gene remains to name it. The clonotype originates from an adult who was a healthcare worker with PCR-confirmed SARS-CoV-2 infection or an uninfected control (not recorded which). The donor label of this sample is uncertain. The bases read TGTGCCAGCCTTCACCCCCAGTACTTTATGGCTTTCTTT. Translated, this gives CASLHPQYFMAFF.